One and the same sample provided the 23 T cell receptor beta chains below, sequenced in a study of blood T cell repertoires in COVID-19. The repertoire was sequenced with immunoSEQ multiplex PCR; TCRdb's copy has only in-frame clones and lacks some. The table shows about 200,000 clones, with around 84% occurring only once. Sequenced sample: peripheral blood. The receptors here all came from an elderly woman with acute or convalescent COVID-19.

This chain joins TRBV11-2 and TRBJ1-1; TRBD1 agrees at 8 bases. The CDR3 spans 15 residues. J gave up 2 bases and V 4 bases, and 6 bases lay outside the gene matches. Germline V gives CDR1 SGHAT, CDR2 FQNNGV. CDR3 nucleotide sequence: TGTGCCAGCAGCTCGCAGGGGACAGGTAACACTGAAGCTTTCTTT. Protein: CASSSQGTGNTEAFF.

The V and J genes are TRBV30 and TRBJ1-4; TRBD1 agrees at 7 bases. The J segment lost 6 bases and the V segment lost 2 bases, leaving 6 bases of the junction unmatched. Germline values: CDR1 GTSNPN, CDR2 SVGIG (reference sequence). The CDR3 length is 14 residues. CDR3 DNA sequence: TGTGCCTGGAGTCTAGACAGGGTTGATGAAAAACTGTTTTTT. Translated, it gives CAWSLDRVDEKLFF. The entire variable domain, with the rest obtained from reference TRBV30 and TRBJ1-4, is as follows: SQTIHQWPATLVQPVGSPLSLECTVEGTSNPNLYWYRQAAGRGLQLLFYSVGIGQISSEVPQNLSASRPQDRQFILSSKKLLLSDSGFYLCAWSLDRVDEKLFFGSGTQLSVL.

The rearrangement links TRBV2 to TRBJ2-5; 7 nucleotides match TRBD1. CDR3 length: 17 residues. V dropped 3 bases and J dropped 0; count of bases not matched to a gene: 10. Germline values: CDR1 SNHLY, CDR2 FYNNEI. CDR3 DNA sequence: TGTGCCAGCAGTGATATACCGACAGGGTCTTACCAAGAGACCCAGTACTTC. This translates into CASSDIPTGSYQETQYF.

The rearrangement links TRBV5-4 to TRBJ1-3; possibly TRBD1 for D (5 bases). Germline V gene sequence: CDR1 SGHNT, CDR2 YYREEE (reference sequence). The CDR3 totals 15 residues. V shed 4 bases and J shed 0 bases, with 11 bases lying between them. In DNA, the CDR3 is TGTGCCAGCAGCCCACGGGGGGGCTCTGGAAACACCATATATTTT. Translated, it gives CASSPRGGSGNTIYF.

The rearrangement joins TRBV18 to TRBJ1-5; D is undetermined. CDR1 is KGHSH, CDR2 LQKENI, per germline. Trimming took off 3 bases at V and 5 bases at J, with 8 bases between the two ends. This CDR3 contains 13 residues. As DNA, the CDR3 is TGTGCCAGCTCACCTTACAGAGATCAGCCCCAGCATTTT. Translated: CASSPYRDQPQHF.

CDR3 protein: CASRFIGGRHNEQFF. CDR3 sequence (DNA): TGTGCCAGCCGGTTTATTGGCGGGAGGCACAATGAGCAGTTCTTC. The rearrangement joins TRBV6-5 to TRBJ2-1, with TRBD2 identical over 8 bases. Germline CDR1 reads MNHEY; CDR2 reads SVGAGI. The CDR3 totals 15 residues. V dropped 8 bases and J dropped 5; count of bases not matched to a gene: 11.

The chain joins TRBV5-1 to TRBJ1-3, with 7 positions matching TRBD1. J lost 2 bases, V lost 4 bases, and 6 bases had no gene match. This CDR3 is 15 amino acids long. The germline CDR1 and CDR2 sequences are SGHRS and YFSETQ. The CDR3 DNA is TGCGCCAGCAGCCTTTATCAGGGGGCTGGAAACACCATATATTTT. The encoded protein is CASSLYQGAGNTIYF. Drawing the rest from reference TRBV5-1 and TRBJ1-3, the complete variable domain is KAGVTQTPRYLIKTRGQQVTLSCSPISGHRSVSWYQQTPGQGLQFLFEYFSETQRNKGNFPGRFSGRQFSNSRSEMNVSTLELGDSALYLCASSLYQGAGNTIYFGEGSWLTVV.

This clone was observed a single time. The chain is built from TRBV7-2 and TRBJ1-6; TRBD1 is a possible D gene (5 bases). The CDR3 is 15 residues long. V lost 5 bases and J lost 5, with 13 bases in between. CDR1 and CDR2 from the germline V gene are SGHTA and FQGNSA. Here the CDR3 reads CASSRGGLDNSPLHF. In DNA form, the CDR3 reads TGTGCCAGCAGCCGGGGGGGGTTGGATAATTCACCCCTCCACTTT.

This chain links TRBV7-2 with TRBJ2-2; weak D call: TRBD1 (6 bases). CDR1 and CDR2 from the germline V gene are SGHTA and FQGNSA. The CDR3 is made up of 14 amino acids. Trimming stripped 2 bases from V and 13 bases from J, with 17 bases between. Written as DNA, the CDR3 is TGTGCCAGCAGCTTAAAACAGGGACCATATCGGCTGTTTTTT. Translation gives CASSLKQGPYRLFF. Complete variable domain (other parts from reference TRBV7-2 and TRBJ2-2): GAGVSQSPSNKVTEKGKDVELRCDPISGHTALYWYRQSLGQGLEFLIYFQGNSAPDKSGLPSDRFSAERTGGSVSTLTIQRTQQEDSAVYLCASSLKQGPYRLFFGEGSRLTVL.

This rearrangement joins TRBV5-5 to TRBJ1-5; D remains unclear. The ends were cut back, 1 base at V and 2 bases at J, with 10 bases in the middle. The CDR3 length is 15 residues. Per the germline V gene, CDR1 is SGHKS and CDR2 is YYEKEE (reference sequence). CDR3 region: CASSLLIRGNQPQHF. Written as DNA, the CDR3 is TGTGCCAGCAGCTTGCTCATTCGGGGCAATCAGCCCCAGCATTTT.

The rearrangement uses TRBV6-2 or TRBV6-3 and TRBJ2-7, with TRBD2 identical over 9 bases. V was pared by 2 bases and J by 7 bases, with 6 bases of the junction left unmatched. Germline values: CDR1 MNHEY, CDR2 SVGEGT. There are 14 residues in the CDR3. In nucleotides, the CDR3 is TGTGCCAGCAGTTACGGCGGGAGGGCCCGAGAGCAGTACTTC. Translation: CASSYGGRAREQYF.

CDR3 coding DNA: TGCGCCAGCAGCCAGGGACTAGCGGGACCCTCCTACAATGAGCAGTTCTTC. It specifies CASSQGLAGPSYNEQFF. This sequence joins TRBV5-1 and TRBJ2-1, with TRBD2 identical over 13 bases. V was pared by 4 bases and J by 0 bases, with 4 bases of the junction left unmatched. Germline V gene lookup returns CDR1 SGHRS and CDR2 YFSETQ. The CDR3 is 17 amino acids.

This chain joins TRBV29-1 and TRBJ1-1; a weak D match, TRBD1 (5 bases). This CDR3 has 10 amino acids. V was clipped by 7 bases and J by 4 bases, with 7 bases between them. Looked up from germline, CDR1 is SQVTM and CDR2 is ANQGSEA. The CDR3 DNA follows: TGCAGCGCACAGGTCACTGAAGCTTTCTTT. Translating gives CSAQVTEAFF.

The CDR3 bases are TGCGCCAGCAGCCAGTACGGTGGAAACACCATATATTTT. This encodes CASSQYGGNTIYF. J is TRBJ1-3 and V is TRBV4-3, with D unclear. CDR1 is LGHNA and CDR2 is YSLEER in the germline V gene. V was cut by 3 bases and J by 3 bases, with 6 bases left in between. CDR3 length equals 13 residues.

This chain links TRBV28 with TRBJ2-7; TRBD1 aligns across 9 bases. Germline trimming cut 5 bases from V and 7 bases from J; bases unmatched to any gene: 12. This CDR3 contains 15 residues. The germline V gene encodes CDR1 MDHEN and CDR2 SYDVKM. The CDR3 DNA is TGTGCCAGCAGTACAACAGGGGGCCCTCGGAGGGAGCAGTACTTC. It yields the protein CASSTTGGPRREQYF.

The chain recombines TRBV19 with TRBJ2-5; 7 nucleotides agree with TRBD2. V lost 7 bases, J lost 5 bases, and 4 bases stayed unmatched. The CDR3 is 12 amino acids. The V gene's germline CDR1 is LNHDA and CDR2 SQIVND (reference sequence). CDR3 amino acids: CASKGLEETQYF. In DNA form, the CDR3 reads TGTGCCAGTAAAGGACTAGAGGAGACCCAGTACTTC.

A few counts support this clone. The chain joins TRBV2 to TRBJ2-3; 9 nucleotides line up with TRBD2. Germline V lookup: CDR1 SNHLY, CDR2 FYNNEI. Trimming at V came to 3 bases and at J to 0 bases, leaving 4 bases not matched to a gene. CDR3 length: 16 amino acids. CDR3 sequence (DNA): TGTGCCAGCAGTGATTTTGCGGGAGGGAGCACAGATACGCAGTATTTT. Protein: CASSDFAGGSTDTQYF.

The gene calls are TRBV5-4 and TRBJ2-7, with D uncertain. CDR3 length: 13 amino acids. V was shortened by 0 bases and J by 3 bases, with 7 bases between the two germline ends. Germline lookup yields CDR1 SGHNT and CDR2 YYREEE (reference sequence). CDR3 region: CASSLVSGYEQYF. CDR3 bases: TGTGCCAGCAGCTTGGTATCGGGCTACGAGCAGTACTTC.

The CDR3 sequence is CASSQRGGETQYF. CDR3 sequence (DNA): TGTGCCAGCAGCCAACGGGGAGGCGAGACCCAGTACTTC. The gene calls are TRBV3-1 (or the pseudogene TRBV3-2) and TRBJ2-5; possible D gene TRBD2, 6 bases. V lost 2 bases and J 5 bases, leaving 9 bases between the germline ends. The CDR3 totals 13 residues. Germline V CDR1 and CDR2: LGHDT, YNNKEL (reference sequence).

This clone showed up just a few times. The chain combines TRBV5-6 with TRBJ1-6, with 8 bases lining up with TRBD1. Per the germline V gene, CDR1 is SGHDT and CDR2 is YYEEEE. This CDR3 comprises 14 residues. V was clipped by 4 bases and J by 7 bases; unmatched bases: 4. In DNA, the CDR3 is TGTGCCAGCAGCGCGGACAGGGCAAATTCACCCCTCCACTTT. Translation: CASSADRANSPLHF.

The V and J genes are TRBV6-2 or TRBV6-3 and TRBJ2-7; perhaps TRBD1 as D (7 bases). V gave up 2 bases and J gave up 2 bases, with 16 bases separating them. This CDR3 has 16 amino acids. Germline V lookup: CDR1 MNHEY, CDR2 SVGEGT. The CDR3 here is CASSYGGTVTTYEQYF. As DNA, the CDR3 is TGTGCCAGCAGTTACGGGGGGACAGTGACCACCTACGAGCAGTACTTC.

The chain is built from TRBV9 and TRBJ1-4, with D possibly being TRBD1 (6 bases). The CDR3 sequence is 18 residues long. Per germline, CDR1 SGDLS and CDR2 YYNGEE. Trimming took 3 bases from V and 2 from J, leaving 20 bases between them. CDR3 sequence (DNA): TGTGCCAGCAGCGCCGGATCGGGACACACCGTTACTAATGAAAAACTGTTTTTT. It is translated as CASSAGSGHTVTNEKLFF. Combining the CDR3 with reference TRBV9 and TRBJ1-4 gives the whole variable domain DSGVTQTPKHLITATGQRVTLRCSPRSGDLSVYWYQQSLDQGLQFLIQYYNGEERAKGNILERFSAQQFPDLHSELNLSSLELGDSALYFCASSAGSGHTVTNEKLFFGSGTQLSVL.

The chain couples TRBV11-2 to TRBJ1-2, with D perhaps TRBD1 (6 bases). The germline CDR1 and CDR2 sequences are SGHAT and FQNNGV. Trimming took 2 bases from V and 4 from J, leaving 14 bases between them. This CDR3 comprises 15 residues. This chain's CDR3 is CASSLQGQISYGYTF. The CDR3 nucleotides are TGTGCCAGCAGCTTACAGGGGCAAATAAGCTATGGCTACACCTTC.